The clone carrying this TCR beta chain occurred a few times. The data originate from a study of patients and donors after allogeneic stem cell transplantation. TCRdb itself ran the RT-PCR reads through MiXCR, one entry per CDR3 protein. The table shows tens of thousands of distinct CDR3 sequences, with around 5% occurring only once. V gave up 3 bases and J gave up 6 bases; unmatched junction bases: 9. Germline assignment: CDR1 LNHDA and CDR2 SQIVND (reference sequence). The CDR3 is made up of 17 amino acids. V usage is TRBV19 and J usage is TRBJ2-1; TRBD2 agrees at 12 bases. The TCR sequence derives from a human donor who was either an allogeneic HSCT recipient or a stem cell or donor lymphocyte infusion donor (not recorded which). It is not recorded whose cells these are; they may come from a transplant donor. The sequenced material came from blood, either unsorted or a sorted T cell fraction (not recorded which). CDR3 DNA sequence: TGTGCCAGTAGTATTGAGCTAGCGGGAGGGCCGGGCAATGAGCAGTTCTTC. It codes for CASSIELAGGPGNEQFF.